This passage covers 3 T cell receptor beta chains from one sample sequenced in a study of CD8 T cells in Susac syndrome. It was with random hexamers that 0.5 to 1 ug RNA was reverse transcribed. Using its own MiXCR run on the immunoSEQ multiplex PCR reads, TCRdb lists one record per CDR3 protein. The data show more than 85,000 distinct CDR3 sequences, 96% seen once. Sequenced material: CD4+ T cells from PBMCs. The receptors were sampled from a human donor in good health.

The chain couples TRBV30 to TRBJ2-7, with TRBD1 identical over 8 bases. This CDR3 comprises 13 residues. J lost 5 bases, V lost 3 bases, and 6 bases had no gene match. CDR1 is GTSNPN, CDR2 SVGIG, per germline (reference sequence). CDR3 amino acids: CAWSADRDHEQYF. CDR3 sequence (DNA): TGTGCCTGGAGCGCGGACAGGGACCACGAGCAGTACTTC.

This clonotype was detected only a few times. The chain recombines TRBV12-3 or TRBV12-4 with TRBJ1-1; D may be TRBD1 (5 bases). CDR3 length equals 13 residues. V shed 7 bases and J shed 6 bases, with 15 bases lying between them. The CDR3 sequence: CASTLYSGSEAFF. CDR3 nucleotides: TGTGCCAGCACCCTATACTCAGGGTCTGAAGCTTTCTTT.

This sequence joins TRBV3-1 and TRBJ1-4; D not certain. The V gene lost 0 bases and the J gene lost 9 bases, with 8 bases spanning the gap. The CDR3 contains 13 residues. From germline, CDR1 is LGHDT and CDR2 YNNKEL (reference sequence). This CDR3 reads CASSQDFGKKLFF. The DNA of the CDR3 is TGTGCCAGCAGCCAAGATTTTGGGAAAAAACTGTTTTTT.